Listed below are T cell receptor beta chains from one sample, sequenced in a study of breast tumors, draining lymph nodes, adjacent tissues. Each CDR3 protein is one row after TCRdb ran MiXCR on the multiplex PCR reads. The sample shows approximately 40,000 distinct CDR3 sequences, 35% to 40% of them seen only once. Material for sequencing was breast tumor tissue. These receptors all come from a female donor with breast cancer. Some clones in this sample may be carry-over from other donors' samples. The CDR3 runs from the conserved cysteine through the conserved F or W. A D gene is named only where the DNA matches it firmly. Rows may omit the clone size; those that give it use once, few, many or a size class.

J gene,D gene,V gene,clone size,CDR3 protein,CDR3 DNA
TRBJ2-7,-,TRBV28,few,CASRAGVAYEQYF,TGTGCCAGCAGAGCAGGGGTTGCCTACGAGCAGTACTTC
TRBJ2-2,TRBD2,TRBV2,many,CASRTRRGVAGDTGELFF,TGTGCCAGCAGGACTAGAAGGGGGGTAGCGGGAGATACCGGGGAGCTGTTTTTT
TRBJ2-3,-,TRBV3-1,-,CASSQSQGNTQYF,TGTGCCAGCAGCCAATCCCAGGGAAATACGCAGTATTTT
TRBJ2-3,-,TRBV7-9,many,CASSSPPPDTQYF,TGTGCCAGCAGCTCCCCCCCCCCAGATACGCAGTATTTT
TRBJ2-7,-,TRBV4-1,many,CASSQEVGQASSYEQYF,TGCGCCAGCAGCCAAGAGGTTGGGCAGGCATCCTCCTACGAGCAGTACTTC
TRBJ2-7,TRBD2,TRBV12-3/TRBV12-4,-,CASSSRLAGYYEQYF,TGTGCCAGCAGTTCCAGACTAGCGGGCTATTACGAGCAGTACTTC
TRBJ2-3,TRBD2,TRBV13,many,CASSLGPSGNADTQYF,TGTGCCAGCAGCTTAGGGCCTAGCGGGAACGCAGATACGCAGTATTTT
TRBJ2-1,TRBD2,TRBV4-2,many,CASSQEGLAGARFF,TGTGCCAGCAGCCAGGAGGGACTAGCGGGAGCCCGGTTCTTC
TRBJ2-1,-,TRBV28,-,CASSPRDPSSYNEQFF,TGTGCCAGCAGTCCCCGGGACCCGAGCTCCTACAATGAGCAGTTCTTC
TRBJ1-2,-,TRBV7-8,-,CASSLTGGYGYTF,TGTGCCAGCAGCTTAACCGGGGGATATGGCTACACCTTC
TRBJ2-1,-,TRBV7-9,-,CASSQGNYNEQFF,TGTGCCAGCAGTCAGGGGAACTACAATGAGCAGTTCTTC
TRBJ2-3,-,TRBV5-1,once,CASSLAGSPQTDTQYF,TGCGCCAGCAGCTTGGCGGGTAGCCCCCAGACAGATACGCAGTATTTT
TRBJ1-5,-,TRBV27,-,CASSLCRGNQPQHF,TGTGCCAGCAGTTTATGTAGGGGCAATCAGCCCCAGCATTTT
TRBJ2-1,TRBD1,TRBV10-3,many,CATSDYRGGNEQFF,TGTGCCACCTCAGATTACAGGGGCGGCAATGAGCAGTTCTTC
TRBJ2-7,TRBD1,TRBV2,medium-sized,CASTWDRTYEQYF,TGTGCCAGCACCTGGGACAGAACCTACGAGCAGTACTTC
TRBJ2-3,TRBD2,TRBV20-1,many,CSARRGLAGSDTQYF,TGCAGTGCTAGAAGGGGACTAGCGGGATCAGATACGCAGTATTTT
TRBJ2-1,TRBD2,TRBV19,-,CASAGGGLAGGVYNEQFF,TGTGCCAGCGCAGGAGGCGGACTAGCGGGAGGGGTATACAATGAGCAGTTCTTC
TRBJ1-5,-,TRBV20-1,many,CSATGPPYQPQHF,TGCAGTGCGACCGGGCCCCCGTATCAGCCCCAGCATTTT